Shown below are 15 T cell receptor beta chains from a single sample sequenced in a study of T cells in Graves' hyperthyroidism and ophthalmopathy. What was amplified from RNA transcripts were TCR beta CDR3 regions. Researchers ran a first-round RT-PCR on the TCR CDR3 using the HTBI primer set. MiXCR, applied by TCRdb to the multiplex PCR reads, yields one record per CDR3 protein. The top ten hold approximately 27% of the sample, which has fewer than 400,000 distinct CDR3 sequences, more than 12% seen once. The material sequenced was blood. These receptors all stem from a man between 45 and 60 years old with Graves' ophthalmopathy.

The chain's CDR3 is CASSGGRTFF. CDR3 bases: TGTGCCAGCAGCGGGGGGCGAACTTTCTTT. The chain uses TRBV5-5 and TRBJ1-1; possibly TRBD1 for D (6 bases). Trimming took 4 bases from V and 12 from J, leaving 10 bases between them. The CDR3 covers 10 residues. CDR1 and CDR2 (germline): SGHKS, YYEKEE (reference sequence).

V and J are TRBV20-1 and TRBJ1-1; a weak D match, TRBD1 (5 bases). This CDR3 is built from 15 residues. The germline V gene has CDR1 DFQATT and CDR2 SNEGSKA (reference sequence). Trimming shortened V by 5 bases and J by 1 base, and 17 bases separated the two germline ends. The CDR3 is CSAPRGGWGNTEAFF. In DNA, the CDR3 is TGCAGTGCTCCCCGGGGGGGGTGGGGGAACACTGAAGCTTTCTTT.

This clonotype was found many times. CDR3 sequence reads: CATSDFKGGTDTQYF. CDR3 bases: TGTGCCACCAGTGATTTCAAGGGGGGGACAGATACGCAGTATTTT. The chain uses TRBV24-1 and TRBJ2-3, with TRBD2 as a possible D gene (7 bases). The CDR3 has 15 residues. Germline V gene data show CDR1 as KGHDR and CDR2 as SFDVKD. Trimming stripped 1 base from V and 3 bases from J, with 10 bases between.

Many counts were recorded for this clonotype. The CDR3 spells CATSDIKGLWDNEQFF. CDR3 bases: TGTGCCACCAGTGATATTAAGGGGCTTTGGGACAATGAGCAGTTCTTC. The V gene is TRBV24-1, the J gene TRBJ2-1; possible D gene TRBD1, 5 bases. CDR3 length: 16 amino acids. CDR1 is KGHDR, CDR2 SFDVKD, per germline. V gave up 3 bases and J gave up 5 bases, with 16 bases separating them.

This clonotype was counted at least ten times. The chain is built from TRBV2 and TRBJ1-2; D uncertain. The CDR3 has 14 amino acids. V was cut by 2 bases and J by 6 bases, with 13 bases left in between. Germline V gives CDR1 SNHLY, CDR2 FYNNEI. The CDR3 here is CASSETLGSNGYTF. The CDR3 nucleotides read TGTGCCAGCAGTGAAACGCTGGGATCCAATGGCTACACCTTC. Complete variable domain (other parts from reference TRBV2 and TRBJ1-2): EPEVTQTPSHQVTQMGQEVILRCVPISNHLYFYWYRQILGQKVEFLVSFYNNEISEKSEIFDDQFSVERPDGSNFTLKIRSTKLEDSAMYFCASSETLGSNGYTFGSGTRLTVV.

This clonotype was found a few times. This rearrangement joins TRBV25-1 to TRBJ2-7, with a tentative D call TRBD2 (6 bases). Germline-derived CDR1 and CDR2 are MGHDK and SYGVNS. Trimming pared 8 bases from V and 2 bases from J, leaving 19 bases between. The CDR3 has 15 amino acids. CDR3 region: CASRSSYRETYEQYF. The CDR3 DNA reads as TGTGCCAGCCGAAGCTCATACCGGGAGACCTACGAGCAGTACTTC.

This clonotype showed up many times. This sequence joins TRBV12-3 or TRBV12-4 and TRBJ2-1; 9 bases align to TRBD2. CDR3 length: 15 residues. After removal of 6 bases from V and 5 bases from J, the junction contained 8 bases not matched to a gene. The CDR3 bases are TGTGCCAGCAGCGATGAACTAGCGGGCAACAATGAGCAGTTCTTC. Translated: CASSDELAGNNEQFF.

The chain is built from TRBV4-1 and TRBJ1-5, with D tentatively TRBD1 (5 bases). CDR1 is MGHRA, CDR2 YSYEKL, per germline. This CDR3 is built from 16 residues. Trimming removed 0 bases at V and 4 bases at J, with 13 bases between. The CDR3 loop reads CASSQDGGRANQPQHF. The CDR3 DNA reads TGCGCCAGCAGCCAAGATGGGGGACGGGCGAATCAGCCCCAGCATTTT.

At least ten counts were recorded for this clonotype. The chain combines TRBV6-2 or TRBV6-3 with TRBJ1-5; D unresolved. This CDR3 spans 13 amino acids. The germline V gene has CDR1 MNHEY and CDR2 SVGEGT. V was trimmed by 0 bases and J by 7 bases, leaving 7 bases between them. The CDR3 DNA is TGTGCCAGCAGTTACTCGAACCTCCAGCCCCAGCATTTT. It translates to CASSYSNLQPQHF.

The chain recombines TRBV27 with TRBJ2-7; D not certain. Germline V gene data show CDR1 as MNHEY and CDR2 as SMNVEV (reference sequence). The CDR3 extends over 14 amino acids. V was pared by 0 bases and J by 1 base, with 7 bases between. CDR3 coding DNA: TGTGCCAGCAGTTTATCGAAGGGTTCCTACGAGCAGTACTTC. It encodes CASSLSKGSYEQYF.

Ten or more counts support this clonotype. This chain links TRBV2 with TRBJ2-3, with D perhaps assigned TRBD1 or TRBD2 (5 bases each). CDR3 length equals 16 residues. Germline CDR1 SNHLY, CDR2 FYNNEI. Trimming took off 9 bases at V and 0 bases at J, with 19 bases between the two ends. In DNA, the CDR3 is TGTGCCAGTAAGAGACCCGGGACGACTAGCACAGATACGCAGTATTTT. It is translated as CASKRPGTTSTDTQYF.

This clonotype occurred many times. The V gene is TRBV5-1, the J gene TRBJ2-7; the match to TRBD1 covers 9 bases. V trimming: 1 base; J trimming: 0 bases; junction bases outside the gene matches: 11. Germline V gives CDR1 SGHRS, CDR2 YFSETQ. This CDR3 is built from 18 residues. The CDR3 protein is CASSLPSRGGQGSYEQYF. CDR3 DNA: TGCGCCAGCAGCTTGCCGTCGCGAGGGGGACAGGGCTCCTACGAGCAGTACTTC.

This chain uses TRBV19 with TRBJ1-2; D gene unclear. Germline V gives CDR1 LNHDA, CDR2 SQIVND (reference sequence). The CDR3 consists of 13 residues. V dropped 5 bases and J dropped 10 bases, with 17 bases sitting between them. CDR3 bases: TGTGCCAGTAGTTTCCGAGACATCTCGGACTACACCTTC. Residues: CASSFRDISDYTF.

CDR3 region: CAWGKQLGTEQFF. DNA for the CDR3: TGTGCCTGGGGTAAGCAGCTTGGGACAGAGCAGTTCTTC. This sequence joins TRBV30 and TRBJ2-1, with D tentatively TRBD1 (6 bases). The V end was cut by 5 bases, the J end by 10 bases, with 18 bases between. Germline V gene sequence: CDR1 GTSNPN, CDR2 SVGIG (reference sequence). CDR3 length: 13 residues.

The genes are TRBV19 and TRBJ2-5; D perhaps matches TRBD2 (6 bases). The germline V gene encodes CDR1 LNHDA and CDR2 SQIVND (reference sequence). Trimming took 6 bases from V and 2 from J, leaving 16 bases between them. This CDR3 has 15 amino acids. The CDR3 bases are TGTGCCAGTAGCGCCGGGGGTAGCGGTCAAGAGACCCAGTACTTC. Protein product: CASSAGGSGQETQYF. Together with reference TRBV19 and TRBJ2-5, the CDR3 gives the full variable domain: DGGITQSPKYLFRKEGQNVTLSCEQNLNHDAMYWYRQDPGQGLRLIYYSQIVNDFQKGDIAEGYSVSREKKESFPLTVTSAQKNPTAFYLCASSAGGSGQETQYFGPGTRLLVL.